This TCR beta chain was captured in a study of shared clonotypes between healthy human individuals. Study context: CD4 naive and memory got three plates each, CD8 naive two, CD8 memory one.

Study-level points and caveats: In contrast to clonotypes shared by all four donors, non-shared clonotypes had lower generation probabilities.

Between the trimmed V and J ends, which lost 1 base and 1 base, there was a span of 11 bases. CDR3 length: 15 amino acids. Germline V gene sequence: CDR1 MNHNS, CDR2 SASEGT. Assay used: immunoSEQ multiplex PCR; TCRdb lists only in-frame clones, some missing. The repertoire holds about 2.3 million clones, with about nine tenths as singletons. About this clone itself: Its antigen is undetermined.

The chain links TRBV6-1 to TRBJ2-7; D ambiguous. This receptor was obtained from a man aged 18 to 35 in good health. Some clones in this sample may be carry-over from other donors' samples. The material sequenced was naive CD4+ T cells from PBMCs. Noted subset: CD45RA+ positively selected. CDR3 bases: TGTGCCAGCAGTGAAGTGGGAACCAGGTCCTACGAGCAGTACTTC. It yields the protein CASSEVGTRSYEQYF.